This T cell receptor (beta chain) is drawn from a study of blood T cell repertoires in COVID-19. Study details: Sample material is recorded as cDNA or gDNA derived from T cells, B-cell-depleted T cells, or PBMCs.

This CDR3 contains 15 residues. Trimming took 4 bases from V and 2 from J, leaving 11 bases between them. From germline, CDR1 is LGHDT and CDR2 YNNKEL (reference sequence). Original handling: From reference gene primer amplification, estimates of nucleated cell counts were derived. This table comes from immunoSEQ multiplex PCR, and its TCRdb copy is limited to in-frame clones, with some not included. From that table come the V and J calls and clone size; the DNA was used to work out D and trimming. The table includes 140,000 to 150,000 clones, 75% to 85% detected once. Sequenced material: peripheral blood. This sequence originates from a man aged 60 to 69 with active or convalescent COVID-19. The chain couples TRBV3-1 (or the pseudogene TRBV3-2) to TRBJ2-2; tentatively, D is TRBD2 (6 bases). CDR3 region: CASSPRDSNTGELFF. The CDR3 region has the DNA TGTGCCAGCAGCCCCCGGGACTCTAACACCGGGGAGCTGTTTTTT.